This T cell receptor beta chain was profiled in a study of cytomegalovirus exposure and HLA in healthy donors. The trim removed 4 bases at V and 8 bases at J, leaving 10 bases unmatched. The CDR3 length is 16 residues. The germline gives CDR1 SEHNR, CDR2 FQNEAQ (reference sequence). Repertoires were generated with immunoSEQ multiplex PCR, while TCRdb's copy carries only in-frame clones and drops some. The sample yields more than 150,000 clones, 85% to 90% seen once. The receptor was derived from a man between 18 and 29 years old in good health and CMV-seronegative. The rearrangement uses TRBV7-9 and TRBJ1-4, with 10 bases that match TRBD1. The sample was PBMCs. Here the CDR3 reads CASSSILGQGGEKLFF. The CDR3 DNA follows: TGTGCCAGCAGCTCCATCCTTGGACAGGGGGGGGAAAAACTGTTTTTT.